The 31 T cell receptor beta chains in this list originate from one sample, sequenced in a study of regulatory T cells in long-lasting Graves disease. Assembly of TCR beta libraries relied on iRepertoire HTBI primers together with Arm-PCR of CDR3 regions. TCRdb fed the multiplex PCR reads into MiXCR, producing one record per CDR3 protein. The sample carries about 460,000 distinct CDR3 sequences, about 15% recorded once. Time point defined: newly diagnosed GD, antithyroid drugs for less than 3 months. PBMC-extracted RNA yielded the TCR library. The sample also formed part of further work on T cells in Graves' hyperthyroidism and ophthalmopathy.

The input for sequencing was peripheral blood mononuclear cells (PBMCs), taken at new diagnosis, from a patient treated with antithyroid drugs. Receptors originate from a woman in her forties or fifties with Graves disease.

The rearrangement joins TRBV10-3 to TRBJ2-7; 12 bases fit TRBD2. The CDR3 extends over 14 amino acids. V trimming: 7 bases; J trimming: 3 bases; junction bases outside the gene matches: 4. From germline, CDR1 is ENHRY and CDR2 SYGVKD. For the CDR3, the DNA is TGTGCCATCACTAAGACTAGCGGGAGCTACGAGCAGTACTTC. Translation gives CAITKTSGSYEQYF.

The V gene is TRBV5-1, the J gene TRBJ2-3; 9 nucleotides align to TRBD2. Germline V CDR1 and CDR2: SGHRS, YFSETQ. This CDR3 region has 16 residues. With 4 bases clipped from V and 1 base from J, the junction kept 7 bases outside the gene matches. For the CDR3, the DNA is TGCGCCAGCAGCATTAGCGGGGGAAGGGGCACAGATACGCAGTATTTT. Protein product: CASSISGGRGTDTQYF.

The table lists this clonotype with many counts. The chain's CDR3 is CASSSTARETQYF. The CDR3 DNA follows: TGTGCCAGCAGCTCTACGGCTAGGGAGACCCAGTACTTC. This chain joins TRBV12-3 or TRBV12-4 and TRBJ2-5; no reliable D call. Trimming removed 6 bases at V and 5 bases at J, with 13 bases between. CDR3 length: 13 amino acids.

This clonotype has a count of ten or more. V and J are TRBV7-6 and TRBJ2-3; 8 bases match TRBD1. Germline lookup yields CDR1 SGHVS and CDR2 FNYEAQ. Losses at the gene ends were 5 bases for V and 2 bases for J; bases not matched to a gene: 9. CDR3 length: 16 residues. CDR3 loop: CASSPTPGQDTDTQYF. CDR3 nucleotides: TGTGCCAGCAGCCCAACCCCGGGACAGGACACAGATACGCAGTATTTT.

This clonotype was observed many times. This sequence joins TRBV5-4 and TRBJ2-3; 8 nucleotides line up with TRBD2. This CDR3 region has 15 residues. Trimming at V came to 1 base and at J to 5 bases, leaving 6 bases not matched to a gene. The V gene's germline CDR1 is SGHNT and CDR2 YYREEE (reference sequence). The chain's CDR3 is CASSLQRERGDTQYF. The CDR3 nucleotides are TGTGCCAGCAGCTTGCAGCGGGAGAGGGGAGATACGCAGTATTTT.

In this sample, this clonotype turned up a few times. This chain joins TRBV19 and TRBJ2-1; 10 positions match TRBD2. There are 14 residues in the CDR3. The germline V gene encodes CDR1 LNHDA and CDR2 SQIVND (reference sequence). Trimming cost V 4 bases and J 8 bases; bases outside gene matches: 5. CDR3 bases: TGTGCCAGTAGTAGGGCTAGCGGGAGTTATGAGCAGTTCTTC. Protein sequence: CASSRASGSYEQFF.

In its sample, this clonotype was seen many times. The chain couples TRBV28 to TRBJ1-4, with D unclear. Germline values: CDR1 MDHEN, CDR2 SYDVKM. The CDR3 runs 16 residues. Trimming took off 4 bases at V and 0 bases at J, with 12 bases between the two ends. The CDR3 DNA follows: TGTGCCAGCAGTTCCCGCTGGCATCCAACTAATGAAAAACTGTTTTTT. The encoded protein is CASSSRWHPTNEKLFF.

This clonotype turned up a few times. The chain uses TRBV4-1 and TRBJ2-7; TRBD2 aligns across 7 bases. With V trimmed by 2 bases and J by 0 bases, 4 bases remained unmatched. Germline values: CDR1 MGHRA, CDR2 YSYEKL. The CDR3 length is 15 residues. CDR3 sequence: CASSQSGRPSYEQYF. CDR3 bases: TGCGCCAGCAGCCAATCCGGGAGGCCCTCCTACGAGCAGTACTTC.

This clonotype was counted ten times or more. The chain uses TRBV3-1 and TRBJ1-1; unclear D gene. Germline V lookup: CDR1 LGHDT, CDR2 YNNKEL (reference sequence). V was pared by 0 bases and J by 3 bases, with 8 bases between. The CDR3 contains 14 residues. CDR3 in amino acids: CASSQDAPYTEAFF. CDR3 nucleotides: TGTGCCAGCAGCCAAGATGCCCCGTACACTGAAGCTTTCTTT.

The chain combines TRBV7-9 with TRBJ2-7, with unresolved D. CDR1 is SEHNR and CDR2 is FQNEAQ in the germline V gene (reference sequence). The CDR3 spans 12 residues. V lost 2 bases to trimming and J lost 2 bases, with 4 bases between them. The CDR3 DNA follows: TGTGCCAGCAGCTTATTTGCCTACGAGCAGTACTTC. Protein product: CASSLFAYEQYF.

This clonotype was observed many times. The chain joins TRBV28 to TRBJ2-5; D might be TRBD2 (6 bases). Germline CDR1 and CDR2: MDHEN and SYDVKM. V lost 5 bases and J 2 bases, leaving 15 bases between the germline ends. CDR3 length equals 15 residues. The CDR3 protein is CASSIRGRPQETQYF. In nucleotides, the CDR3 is TGTGCCAGCAGTATCCGGGGGAGACCACAAGAGACCCAGTACTTC.

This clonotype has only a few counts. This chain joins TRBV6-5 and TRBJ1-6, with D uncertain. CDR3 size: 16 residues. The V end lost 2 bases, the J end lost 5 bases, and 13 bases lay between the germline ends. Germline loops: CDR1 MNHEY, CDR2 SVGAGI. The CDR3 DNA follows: TGTGCCAGCAGTTACGACCTGAGTCCTCATAATTCACCCCTCCACTTT. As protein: CASSYDLSPHNSPLHF.

CDR3 region: CASLETGNYGYTF. The CDR3 bases are TGTGCCAGCCTGGAGACAGGGAACTATGGCTACACCTTC. V usage is TRBV28 and J usage is TRBJ1-2, with TRBD1 matching 7 bases. The V and J ends lost 8 bases and 2 bases, in that order; junction bases with no gene match: 5. The CDR3 has 13 residues. CDR1 and CDR2 from the germline V gene are MDHEN and SYDVKM.

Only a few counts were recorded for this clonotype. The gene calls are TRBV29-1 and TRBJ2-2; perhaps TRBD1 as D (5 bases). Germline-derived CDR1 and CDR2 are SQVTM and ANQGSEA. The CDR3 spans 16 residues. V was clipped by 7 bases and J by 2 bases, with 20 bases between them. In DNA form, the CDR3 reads TGCAGCGCCGTCCTCTGGACACCCTCAAACACCGGGGAGCTGTTTTTT. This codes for CSAVLWTPSNTGELFF.

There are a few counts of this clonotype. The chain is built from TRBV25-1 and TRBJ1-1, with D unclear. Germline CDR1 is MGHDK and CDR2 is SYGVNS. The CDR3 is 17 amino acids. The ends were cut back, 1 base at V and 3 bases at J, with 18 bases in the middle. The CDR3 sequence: CASSEFFLAGADTEAFF. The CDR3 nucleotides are TGTGCCAGCAGTGAATTCTTTTTGGCGGGCGCGGACACTGAAGCTTTCTTT.

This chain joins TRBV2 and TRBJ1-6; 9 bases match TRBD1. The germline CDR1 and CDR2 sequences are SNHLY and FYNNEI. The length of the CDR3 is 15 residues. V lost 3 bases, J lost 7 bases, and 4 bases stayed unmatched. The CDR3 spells CASSDLTGGNSPLHF. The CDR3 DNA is TGTGCCAGCAGTGACTTGACAGGGGGGAATTCACCCCTCCACTTT.

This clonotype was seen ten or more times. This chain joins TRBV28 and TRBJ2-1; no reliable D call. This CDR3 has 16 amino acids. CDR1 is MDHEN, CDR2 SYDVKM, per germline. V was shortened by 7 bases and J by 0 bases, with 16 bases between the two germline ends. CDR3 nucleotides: TGTGCCAGCAATCCATTCGACACCAGCTCCTACAATGAGCAGTTCTTC. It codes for CASNPFDTSSYNEQFF. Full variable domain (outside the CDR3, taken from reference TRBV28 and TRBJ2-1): DVKVTQSSRYLVKRTGEKVFLECVQDMDHENMFWYRQDPGLGLRLIYFSYDVKMKEKGDIPEGYSVSREKKERFSLILESASTNQTSMYLCASNPFDTSSYNEQFFGPGTRLTVL.

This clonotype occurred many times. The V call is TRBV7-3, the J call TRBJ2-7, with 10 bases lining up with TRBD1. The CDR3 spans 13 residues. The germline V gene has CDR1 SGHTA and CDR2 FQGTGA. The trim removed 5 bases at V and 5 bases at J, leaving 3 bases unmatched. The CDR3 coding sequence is TGTGCCAGCAGCACGGGACAGGGGAACGAGCAGTACTTC. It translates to CASSTGQGNEQYF.

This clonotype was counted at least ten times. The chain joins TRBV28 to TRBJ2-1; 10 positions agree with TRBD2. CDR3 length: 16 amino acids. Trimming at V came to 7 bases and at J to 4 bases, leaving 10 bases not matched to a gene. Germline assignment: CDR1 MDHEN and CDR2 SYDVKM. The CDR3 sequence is CASTSPSGRIYNEQFF. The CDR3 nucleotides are TGTGCCAGCACCTCGCCTAGCGGGAGAATTTACAATGAGCAGTTCTTC.

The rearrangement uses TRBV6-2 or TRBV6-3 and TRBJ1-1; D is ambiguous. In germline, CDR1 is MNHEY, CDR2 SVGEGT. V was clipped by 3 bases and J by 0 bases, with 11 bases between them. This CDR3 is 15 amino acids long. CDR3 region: CASSYFPQMNTEAFF. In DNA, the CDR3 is TGTGCCAGCAGTTATTTTCCCCAGATGAACACTGAAGCTTTCTTT.

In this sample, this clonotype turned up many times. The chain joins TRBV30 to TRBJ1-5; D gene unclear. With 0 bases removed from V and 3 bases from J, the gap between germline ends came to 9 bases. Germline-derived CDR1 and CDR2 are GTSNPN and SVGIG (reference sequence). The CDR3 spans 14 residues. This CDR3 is CAWSVGRYNQPQHF. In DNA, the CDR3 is TGTGCCTGGAGTGTAGGGAGGTACAATCAGCCCCAGCATTTT.

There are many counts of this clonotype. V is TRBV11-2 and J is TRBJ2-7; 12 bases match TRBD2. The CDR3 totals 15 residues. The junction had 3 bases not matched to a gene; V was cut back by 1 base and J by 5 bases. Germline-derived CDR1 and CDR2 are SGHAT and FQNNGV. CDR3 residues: CASSLGLAGAHEQYF. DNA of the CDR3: TGTGCCAGCAGCTTAGGACTAGCGGGAGCCCACGAGCAGTACTTC.

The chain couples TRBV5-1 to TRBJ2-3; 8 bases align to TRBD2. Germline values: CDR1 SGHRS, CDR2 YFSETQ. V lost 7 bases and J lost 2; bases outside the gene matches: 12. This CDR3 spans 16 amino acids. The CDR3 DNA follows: TGCGCCAGCTACCTCGGGTCGGGAGGGACCACAGATACGCAGTATTTT. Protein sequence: CASYLGSGGTTDTQYF. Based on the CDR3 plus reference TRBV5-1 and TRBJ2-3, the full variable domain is KAGVTQTPRYLIKTRGQQVTLSCSPISGHRSVSWYQQTPGQGLQFLFEYFSETQRNKGNFPGRFSGRQFSNSRSEMNVSTLELGDSALYLCASYLGSGGTTDTQYFGPGTRLTVL.

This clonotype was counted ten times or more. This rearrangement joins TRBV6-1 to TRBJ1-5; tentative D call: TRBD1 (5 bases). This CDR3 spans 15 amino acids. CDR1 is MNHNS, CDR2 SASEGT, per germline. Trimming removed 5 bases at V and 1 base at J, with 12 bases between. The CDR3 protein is CASSRDARSNQPQHF. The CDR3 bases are TGTGCCAGCAGTCGGGACGCCAGGAGCAATCAGCCCCAGCATTTT.

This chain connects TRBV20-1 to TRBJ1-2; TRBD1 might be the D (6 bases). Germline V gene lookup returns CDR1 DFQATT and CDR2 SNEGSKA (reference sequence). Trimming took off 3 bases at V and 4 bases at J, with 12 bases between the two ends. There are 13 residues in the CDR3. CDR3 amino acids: CSARRGEPYGYTF. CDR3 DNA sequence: TGCAGTGCTAGGAGGGGGGAACCCTATGGCTACACCTTC.

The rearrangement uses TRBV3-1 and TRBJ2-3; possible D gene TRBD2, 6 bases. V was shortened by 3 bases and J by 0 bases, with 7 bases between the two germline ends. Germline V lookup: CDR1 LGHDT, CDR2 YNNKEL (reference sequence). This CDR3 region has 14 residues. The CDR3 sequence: CASSQGTSTDTQYF. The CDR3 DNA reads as TGTGCCAGCAGCCAGGGGACTAGCACAGATACGCAGTATTTT.

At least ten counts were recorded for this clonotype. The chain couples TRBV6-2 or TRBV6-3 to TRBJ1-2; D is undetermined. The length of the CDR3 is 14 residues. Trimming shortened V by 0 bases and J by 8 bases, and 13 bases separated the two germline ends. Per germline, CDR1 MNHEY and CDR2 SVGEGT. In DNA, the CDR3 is TGTGCCAGCAGTTACTCGAGTCAAGGGCCCGGCTACACCTTC. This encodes CASSYSSQGPGYTF.

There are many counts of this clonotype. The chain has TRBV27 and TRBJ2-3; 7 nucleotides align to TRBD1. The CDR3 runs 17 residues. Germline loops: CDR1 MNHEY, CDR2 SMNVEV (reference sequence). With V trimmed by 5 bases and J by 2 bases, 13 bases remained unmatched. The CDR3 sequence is CASSRLPGQTYTDTQYF. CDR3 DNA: TGTGCCAGCAGTAGGCTACCGGGACAGACATACACAGATACGCAGTATTTT.

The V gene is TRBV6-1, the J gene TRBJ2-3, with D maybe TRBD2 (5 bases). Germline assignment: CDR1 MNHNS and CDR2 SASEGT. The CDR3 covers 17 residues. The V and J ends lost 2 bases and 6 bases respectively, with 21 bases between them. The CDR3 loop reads CASSEMRVQKGLDTQYF. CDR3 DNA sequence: TGTGCCAGCAGTGAAATGAGGGTTCAGAAAGGGCTTGATACGCAGTATTTT.

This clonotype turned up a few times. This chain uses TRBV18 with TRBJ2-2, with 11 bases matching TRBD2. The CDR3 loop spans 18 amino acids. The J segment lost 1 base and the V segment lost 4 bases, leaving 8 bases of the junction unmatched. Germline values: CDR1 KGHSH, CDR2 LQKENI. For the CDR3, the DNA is TGTGCCAGCTCACTTTGGCTAGCGGGAGGCCTGAACACCGGGGAGCTGTTTTTT. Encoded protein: CASSLWLAGGLNTGELFF.

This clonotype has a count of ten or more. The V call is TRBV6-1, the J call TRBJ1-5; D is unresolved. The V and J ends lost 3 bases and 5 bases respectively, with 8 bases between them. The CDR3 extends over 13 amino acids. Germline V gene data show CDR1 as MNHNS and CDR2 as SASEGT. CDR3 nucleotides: TGTGCCAGCAGTGATCAAGCTCATCAGCCCCAGCATTTT. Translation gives CASSDQAHQPQHF.